The present T cell receptor (beta chain) was sequenced within a study of shared clonotypes between healthy human individuals. Clones were sequenced by immunoSEQ multiplex PCR, and TCRdb holds only the in-frame ones, with some missing. Here the sample spans 800,000 to 950,000 clones, approximately 97% being singletons. The CDR3 loop spans 14 amino acids. V lost 6 bases and J 5 bases, leaving 17 bases between the germline ends. Germline V lookup: CDR1 ENHRY, CDR2 SYGVKD. Selected positively for CCR7 and CD45RO-negative, naive CD8 cells excluded terminally differentiated effector memory CD45RA+ cells. This sequence joins TRBV10-3 and TRBJ2-7; D is possibly TRBD1 (6 bases). This clonotype was obtained from a man aged 30-40 years in good health. The sample comprised naive CD8+ T cells sorted from blood. The CDR3 DNA is TGTGCCATCAGCCAGGGGATTGGGGCGGACGAGCAGTACTTC. It encodes CAISQGIGADEQYF.